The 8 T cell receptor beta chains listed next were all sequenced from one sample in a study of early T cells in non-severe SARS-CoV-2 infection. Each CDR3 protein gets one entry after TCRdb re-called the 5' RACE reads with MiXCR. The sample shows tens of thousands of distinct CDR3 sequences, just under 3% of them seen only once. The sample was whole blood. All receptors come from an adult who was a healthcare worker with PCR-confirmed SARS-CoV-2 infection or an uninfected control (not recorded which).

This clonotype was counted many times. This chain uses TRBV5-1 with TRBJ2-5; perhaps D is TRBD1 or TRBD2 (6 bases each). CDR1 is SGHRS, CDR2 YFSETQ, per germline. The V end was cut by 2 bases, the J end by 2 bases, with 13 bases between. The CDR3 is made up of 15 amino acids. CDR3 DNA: TGCGCCAGCAGCTTAATGGGGGGCCCTCAAGAGACCCAGTACTTC. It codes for CASSLMGGPQETQYF. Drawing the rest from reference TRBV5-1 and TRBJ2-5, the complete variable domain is KAGVTQTPRYLIKTRGQQVTLSCSPISGHRSVSWYQQTPGQGLQFLFEYFSETQRNKGNFPGRFSGRQFSNSRSEMNVSTLELGDSALYLCASSLMGGPQETQYFGPGTRLLVL.

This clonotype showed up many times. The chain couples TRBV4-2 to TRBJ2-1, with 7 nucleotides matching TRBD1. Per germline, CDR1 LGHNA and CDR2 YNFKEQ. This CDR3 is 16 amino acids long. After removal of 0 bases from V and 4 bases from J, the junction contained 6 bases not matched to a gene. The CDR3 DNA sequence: TGTGCCAGCAGCCAAGATGAGGGGACAGCTTACAATGAGCAGTTCTTC. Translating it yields CASSQDEGTAYNEQFF.

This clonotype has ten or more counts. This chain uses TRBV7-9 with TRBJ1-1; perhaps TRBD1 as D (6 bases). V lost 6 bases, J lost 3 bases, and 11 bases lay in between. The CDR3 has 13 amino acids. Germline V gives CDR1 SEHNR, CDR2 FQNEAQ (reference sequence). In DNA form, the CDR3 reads TGTGCCAGCAGAGGGGGAGGGGACACTGAAGCTTTCTTT. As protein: CASRGGGDTEAFF. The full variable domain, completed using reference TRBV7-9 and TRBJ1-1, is DTGVSQNPRHKITKRGQNVTFRCDPISEHNRLYWYRQTLGQGPEFLTYFQNEAQLEKSRLLSDRFSAERPKGSFSTLEIQRTEQGDSAMYLCASRGGGDTEAFFGQGTRLTVV.

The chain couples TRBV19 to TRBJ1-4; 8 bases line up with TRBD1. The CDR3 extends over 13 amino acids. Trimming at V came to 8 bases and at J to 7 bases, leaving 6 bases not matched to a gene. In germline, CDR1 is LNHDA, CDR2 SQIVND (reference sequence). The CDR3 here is CASWTGPSEKLFF. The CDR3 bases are TGTGCCAGTTGGACAGGGCCAAGTGAAAAACTGTTTTTT.

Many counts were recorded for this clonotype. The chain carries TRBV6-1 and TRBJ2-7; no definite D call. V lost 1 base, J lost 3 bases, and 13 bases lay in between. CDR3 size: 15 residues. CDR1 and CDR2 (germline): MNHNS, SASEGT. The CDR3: CASSEGAASGYEQYV. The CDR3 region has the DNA TGTGCCAGCAGTGAAGGGGCAGCTTCGGGCTACGAGCAGTACGTC.

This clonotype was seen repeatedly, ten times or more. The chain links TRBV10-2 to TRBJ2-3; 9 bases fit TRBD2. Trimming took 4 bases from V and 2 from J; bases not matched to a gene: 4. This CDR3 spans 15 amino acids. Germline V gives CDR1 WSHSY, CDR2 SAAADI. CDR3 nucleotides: TGCGCCAGCAGTGTTCAGCGGGGGGTCACAGATACGCAGTATTTT. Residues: CASSVQRGVTDTQYF.

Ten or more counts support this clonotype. The CDR3: CASSRKAGGTDTQYF. The CDR3, as DNA: TGTGCCAGCAGCCGAAAAGCGGGGGGCACAGATACGCAGTATTTT. The genes are TRBV7-3 and TRBJ2-3; TRBD2 matches at 8 bases. Germline CDR1 is SGHTA and CDR2 is FQGTGA. The CDR3 consists of 15 residues. With V trimmed by 5 bases and J by 1 base, 5 bases remained unmatched.

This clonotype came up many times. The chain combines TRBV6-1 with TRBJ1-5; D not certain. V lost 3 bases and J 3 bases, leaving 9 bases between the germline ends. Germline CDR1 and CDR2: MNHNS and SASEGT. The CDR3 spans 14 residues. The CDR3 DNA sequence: TGTGCCAGCAGTGATCGGGCTTACAATCAGCCCCAGCATTTT. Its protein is CASSDRAYNQPQHF.